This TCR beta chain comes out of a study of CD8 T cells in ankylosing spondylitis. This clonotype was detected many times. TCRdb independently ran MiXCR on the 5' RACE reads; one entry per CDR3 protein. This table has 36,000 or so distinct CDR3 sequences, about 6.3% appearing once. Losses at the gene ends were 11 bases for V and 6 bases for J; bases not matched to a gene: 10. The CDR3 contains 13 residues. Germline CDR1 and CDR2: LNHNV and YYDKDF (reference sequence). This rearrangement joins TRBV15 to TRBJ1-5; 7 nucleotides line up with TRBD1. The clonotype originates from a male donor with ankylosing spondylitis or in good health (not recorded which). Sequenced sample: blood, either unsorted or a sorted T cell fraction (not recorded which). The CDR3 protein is CASRGGTSQPQHF. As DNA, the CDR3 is TGTGCCTCCCGAGGGGGCACCAGTCAGCCCCAGCATTTT.